This entry is about one TCR beta chain. What antigen it recognizes has not been identified. The data were taken from a study of cytomegalovirus exposure and HLA in healthy donors (TCRdb year 2017). At the level of the whole study: An earlier analysis of 587 of the donors reported 276 Gb of sequence data and 100 million to 140 million unique TCR beta sequences from roughly 200 million T cells. Typing coverage differed by locus: A, B, C, DRB1 and DQB1 were typed in about 620-640 donors, DQA1 in about 510, DPA1 in around 610, and DPB1 in 472. Roughly five DR-DQ haplotypes were handled as single units for association and clustering because linkage in the cohort was strong. The genetic ancestry cluster associated with self-reported Caucasian donors included roughly 84% of the roughly 390 genotyped donors. In a later analysis, previously published TCR beta repertoires from 550 to 750 donors were re-analyzed and high-resolution HLA genotyping was added so that TCR occurrence patterns could be studied. Roughly 300 gigabases of sequencing data and approximately 92 million unique TCR sequences made up an early release that covered approximately 620 HLA-typed donors. The aim of the study was to test whether cataloging public T cell receptors could identify signatures of past pathogen exposure. The later analysis used no new phenotypic data to find candidate immune exposures, relying instead on TCR beta sequences and their occurrence across donors. Among some 410 genotyped donors of the cohort, an average of around 240,000 unique TCR beta nucleotide sequences were sequenced per donor, approximately 20% of them non-productive. Besides the first cohort of 666 subjects, a separate validation cohort made up of over 100 different subjects was used. Alongside the repertoire data, information on donor age, sex, ethnicity and CMV serostatus was compiled. Genome-wide SNP genotypes for about 60% of the roughly 700 donors were used in a later genetic analysis, which treated that subset as a discovery cohort. An earlier analysis of some 500 of the donors applied high-throughput TCR beta sequencing to assess whether each TCR beta V gene segment acted as functional or pseudogenic. To predict cytomegalovirus infection status, the study brought together high-throughput TCR immunosequencing, statistical association of individual TCRs with disease status, and machine learning. Both class I and class II loci were covered by HLA typing, at four-digit resolution. All discovery cohort repertoires had been generated using a single sequencing platform. The study profiled the T cell repertoires of some 610 subjects by immunosequencing and related them to cytomegalovirus serostatus. The paper's findings and limits, for the study overall: An earlier analysis of around 500 of the donors showed that most TCR beta V segments appeared in productive rearrangements either about 90% or about 30% of the time, which broadly matched IMGT annotations. Presence/absence analyses assumed roughly uniform sequencing depth across donors, an assumption that may not hold. An association between a missense DCLRE1C variant and V-gene and J-gene trimming of TCR beta chains was found in a later genetic analysis and replicated in an independent cohort. Three of the identified cytomegalovirus-associated TCR beta chains were confirmed in vitro to be specific for cytomegalovirus antigens. A further reported finding was that TCR beta sequences accurately predicted the HLA-A and HLA-B alleles for most subjects in the first cohort. While some public TCRs were present in many individuals, most TCR sequences turned up only very rarely across donors. A later analysis associated roughly 17,000 TCR beta sequences with specific HLA alleles at a false discovery rate of 0.05. The classifier was reported to diagnose cytomegalovirus status with high specificity and sensitivity in both the original cohort and the validation cohort. Correlated functional status among segregating V segments might be attributable to linkage disequilibrium, but an unknown experimental factor could not be ruled out. A later genetic analysis reported fewer N-insertions in productive TCRs among donors in an Asian-associated ancestry cluster than the roughly 670-donor mean. The study gave a list of under 200 TCR beta chains associated with cytomegalovirus. Several of the top co-occurrence clusters appeared to be linked to parvovirus B19, influenza, CMV and Epstein-Barr virus, according to a later analysis. Most CMV-associated TCR beta chains appeared to be HLA-restricted in a later analysis, and the HLA associations seemed to be driven largely by CMV exposure. A later analysis found that HLA-associated TCR beta chains were more clonally expanded and had lower generation probabilities than equally common non-associated chains. The cohort was sequenced for TCR beta chains only, and without alpha or paired-chain data the features that could be detected were limited. Assigning TCR associations to individual alleles was difficult when HLA alleles, especially DR and DQ, strongly co-occurred. A cluster of highly shared sequence variants was judged likely to represent a technical artifact of the sequencing pipeline. According to a later analysis, TCR association rates differed among HLA loci, with DRB1 alleles showing the most associated TCRs and HLA-C alleles showing the fewest. Because HLA typing was unavailable for some donors at each locus, only the typed subset was used in association tests. The only immune exposure information available for the cohort was CMV serostatus. The authors suggested that the approach could potentially be generalized to other disease states and immunological phenotypes. Because counts were too low, about 18 rarely observed V segments, including chromosome 9 orphons, were excluded from the earlier analysis of under 650 of the donors. The 87-base-pair reads could not distinguish some IMGT-functional V segments, including TRBV6-2 and TRBV6-3, so those segments were excluded.

The library was prepared using the immunoSEQ multiplex PCR assay. The multiplex PCR relied on a mix of 60 forward primers for TCR Vbeta segments and 13 reverse primers for TCR Jbeta segments. A multiplex PCR assay on genomic DNA amplified the CDR3 region of rearranged TCR beta genes. The amplified TCR beta libraries were sequenced on the Illumina HiSeq System as 87-base-pair reads. The study's processing was this. In a later analysis, approximately 74 million unique TCR beta chains were counted across the roughly 610 repertoires, and around 10 million of these chains were shared by at least two donors. To remove PCR and sequencing errors, raw reads were error-corrected and collapsed into unique sequences using a nearest-neighbor algorithm that merged closely related sequences. Alignment of CDR3 sequences to IMGT reference sequences was used to assign V, D and J gene segments. Each retained sequence needed at least a six-nucleotide match to both a V gene segment and a J gene segment. Rearrangements were classified as productive when the CDR3 lacked stop codons and remained in frame with V and J, and all other rearrangements were classified as non-productive. CDR3 was defined according to IMGT convention as the region running from the second conserved V-encoded cysteine to the conserved J-encoded phenylalanine. Sequences without an unambiguous match to a single V gene segment were excluded from the earlier analysis of approximately 600 of the donors. An earlier analysis of almost 600 of the donors classified V segments as functional when productive rearrangements were above 56.7% and as segregating when the standard deviation between donors was above 5%. A statistical classification framework was built to diagnose cytomegalovirus status from the catalog of TCR beta chain sequences. A later analysis assigned V and J genes by comparing TCR nucleotide sequences with IMGT/GENE-DB human TR gene sequences. The TCRdist pipeline was used in a later analysis to assign CDR3 sequences and most-parsimonious VDJ recombination scenarios. A later analysis defined each TCR beta chain by its CDR3 amino acid sequence plus V-gene family, and excluded reads lacking a unique V-gene family. In a later analysis, 450 to 600 highly shared, low-generation-probability nucleotide sequences were removed to address suspected cross-contamination and a sequencing artifact. In a later analysis, a clonal expansion index was calculated for each public chain from normalized within-repertoire ranks of inferred template counts. Generation probabilities in a later analysis came from a VDJ recombination model fitted to out-of-frame rearrangements, and those results were checked against IGoR. A later analysis scored TCR-TCR, TCR-HLA and TCR-CMV co-occurrence with hypergeometric tests, applying a repertoire-size bias correction to TCR pairs. A later analysis estimated false discovery rates by permuting HLA or CMV assignments 20 times. In a later analysis, co-occurring TCRs were grouped using DBSCAN, and TCRdist sequence similarity was added for clustering within HLA-allele-positive subsets. Co-occurrence clustering excluded repertoires with fewer than 30,000 or more than 120,000 public chains, plus five with anomalous nucleotide sharing. TCRdb re-hosts the immuneACCESS table, in-frame sequences only. Its copies lack some clones; in the studies checked, an unresolved V gene accounts for under half of them, and the cause for the rest is not known. For V, J and clone size, that table is used; D and trimming come from the DNA. The sample table on file contains roughly 120,000 clones. In total, the top ten clones hold approximately 2.6% of the sample.

The cohort was made up of 666 healthy bone marrow donors. Cohort members were all nominally healthy when sampled, although unrecorded immune exposures were likely present. The donor tested CMV seronegative, placing the donor among the roughly 340 seronegative members of the cohort. Each donor provided a peripheral blood sample, and peripheral blood mononuclear cells were used for TCR beta sequencing. The Qiagen DNeasy Blood Extraction Kit was used to extract genomic DNA from the blood cell samples. Including the terminal cysteine and phenylalanine, the CDR3 comprises 15 residues. CDR3 DNA is the only sequence kept; it has 45 bases, read in frame from the first base. After removal of 1 base from V and 6 bases from J, the junction retains 7 bases not matched to a gene. CDR1 and CDR2 are read off the germline V gene as MDHEN and SYDVKM.

The sequenced sample was PBMCs. The sequence was collected from a man younger than 40 in good health and CMV-seronegative. The V and J segments used are TRBV28 and TRBJ1-2; TRBD1 lines up with 8 middle nucleotides. The DNA sequence is as follows: TGTGCCAGCAGTTTATCCGACAGGGGTCGGGATGGCTACACCTTC. Its product reads: CASSLSDRGRDGYTF.